This T cell receptor (beta chain) was obtained from a study of T cells in tumors after PD-1 blockade. The CDR3 length is 15 residues. Germline V gene sequence: CDR1 SGHVS, CDR2 FNYEAQ. V lost 5 bases to trimming and J lost 4 bases; unmatched junction nucleotides: 8. Assay used: immunoSEQ multiplex PCR; TCRdb lists only in-frame clones, some missing. This sample has around 13,000 clones, with roughly 60% found just once. This sequence originates from a human donor with cutaneous squamous cell carcinoma. Here the sequenced sample was tumor tissue, taken before anti-PD-1 treatment. The chain carries TRBV7-6 and TRBJ1-5; 7 bases fit TRBD1. The CDR3 DNA reads as TGTGCCAGCAGCCCCACCGGACAGGCAAATCAGCCCCAGCATTTT. Protein product: CASSPTGQANQPQHF.